This T cell receptor (beta chain) was recorded in a study of cytomegalovirus exposure and HLA in healthy donors. The PCR had 60 Vbeta and 13 Jbeta primers. The method was immunoSEQ multiplex PCR; TCRdb's version includes in-frame clones alone and lacks a portion of them. The sample lists 90,000 to 130,000 clones, around 84% seen once, with 20% to 25% in the top ten. This clone was seen a few times. Its antigen is as yet unknown. The study, taken as a whole, reports: There were about 160 TCR beta chains listed as cytomegalovirus-associated.

V lost 4 bases, J lost 3 bases, and 9 bases lay in between. Looked up from germline, CDR1 is ENHRY and CDR2 is SYGVKD. CDR3 length: 14 amino acids. Sequencing was carried out using PBMCs. The receptor was isolated from a young man in good health and CMV-seropositive. The V gene is TRBV10-3, the J gene TRBJ1-4; D not certain. Here the CDR3 DNA reads TGTGCCATCAGTGCGTCGGGAGCTAATGAAAAACTGTTTTTT. It codes for CAISASGANEKLFF.